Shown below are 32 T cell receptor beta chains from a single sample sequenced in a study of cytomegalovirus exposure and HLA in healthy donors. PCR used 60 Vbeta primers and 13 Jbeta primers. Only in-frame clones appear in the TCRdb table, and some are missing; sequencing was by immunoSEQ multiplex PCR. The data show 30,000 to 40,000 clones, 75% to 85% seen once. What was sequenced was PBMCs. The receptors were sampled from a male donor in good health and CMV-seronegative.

CDR3 sequence reads: CASSLAGGRYEQYF. CDR3 DNA sequence: TGTGCCAGCAGCCTAGCGGGAGGGCGGTACGAGCAGTACTTC. The chain recombines TRBV28 with TRBJ2-7, with 12 bases fitting TRBD2. The CDR3 covers 14 residues. The V segment lost 6 bases and the J segment 4 bases; nucleotides outside the gene matches: 4. The germline V gene encodes CDR1 MDHEN and CDR2 SYDVKM.

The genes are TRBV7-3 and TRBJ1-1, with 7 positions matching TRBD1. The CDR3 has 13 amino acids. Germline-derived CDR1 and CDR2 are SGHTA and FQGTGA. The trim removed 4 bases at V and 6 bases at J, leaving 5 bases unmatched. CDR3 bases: TGTGCCAGCAGCTGGAACAGGGGCGCTGAAGCTTTCTTT. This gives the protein CASSWNRGAEAFF. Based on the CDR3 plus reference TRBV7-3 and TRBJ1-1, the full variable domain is GAGVSQTPSNKVTEKGKYVELRCDPISGHTALYWYRQSLGQGPEFLIYFQGTGAADDSGLPNDRFFAVRPEGSVSTLKIQRTERGDSAVYLCASSWNRGAEAFFGQGTRLTVV.

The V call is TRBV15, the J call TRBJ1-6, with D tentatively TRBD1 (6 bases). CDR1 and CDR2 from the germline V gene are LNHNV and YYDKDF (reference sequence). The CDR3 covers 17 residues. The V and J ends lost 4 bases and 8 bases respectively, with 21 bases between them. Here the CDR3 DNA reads TGTGCCACCAGCAACCCCTCGGACGGGGGGCTATATTCACCCCTCCACTTT. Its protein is CATSNPSDGGLYSPLHF.

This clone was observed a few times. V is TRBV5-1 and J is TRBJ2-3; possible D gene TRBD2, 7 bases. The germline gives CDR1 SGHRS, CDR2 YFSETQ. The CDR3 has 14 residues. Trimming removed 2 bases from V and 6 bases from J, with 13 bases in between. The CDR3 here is CASSFGGASDTQYF. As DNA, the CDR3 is TGCGCCAGCAGCTTTGGGGGGGCGTCTGATACGCAGTATTTT.

The CDR3 region has the DNA TGTGCCAGCAGTCACCCCCGGGGGGCCGAGCAGTACTTC. Translating gives CASSHPRGAEQYF. V usage is TRBV6-5 and J usage is TRBJ2-7, with a weak D call TRBD2 (7 bases). CDR3 size: 13 residues. The V end lost 5 bases, the J end lost 6 bases, and 14 bases lay between the germline ends. Germline V CDR1 and CDR2: MNHEY, SVGAGI.

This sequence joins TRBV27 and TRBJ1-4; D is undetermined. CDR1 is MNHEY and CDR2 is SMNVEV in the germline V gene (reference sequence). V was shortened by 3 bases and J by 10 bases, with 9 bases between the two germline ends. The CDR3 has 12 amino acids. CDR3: CASSFREGKLFF. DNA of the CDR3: TGTGCCAGCAGTTTTCGGGAAGGAAAACTGTTTTTT. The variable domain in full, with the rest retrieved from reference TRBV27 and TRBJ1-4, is EAQVTQNPRYLITVTGKKLTVTCSQNMNHEYMSWYRQDPGLGLRQIYYSMNVEVTDKGDVPEGYKVSRKEKRNFPLILESPSPNQTSLYFCASSFREGKLFFGSGTQLSVL.

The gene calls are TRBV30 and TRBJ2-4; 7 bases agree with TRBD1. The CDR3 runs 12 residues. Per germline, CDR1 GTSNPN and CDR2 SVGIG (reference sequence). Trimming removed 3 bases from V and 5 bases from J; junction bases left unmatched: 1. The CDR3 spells CAWRTGENIQYF. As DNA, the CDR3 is TGTGCCTGGAGAACAGGGGAAAACATTCAGTACTTC.

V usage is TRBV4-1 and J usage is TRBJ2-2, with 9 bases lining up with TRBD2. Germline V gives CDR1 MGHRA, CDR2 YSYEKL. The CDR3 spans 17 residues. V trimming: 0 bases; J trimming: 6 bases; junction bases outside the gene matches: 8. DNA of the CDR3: TGCGCCAGCAGCCAAGATGTCGGTAGCGGGAGAGCCGGGGAGCTGTTTTTT. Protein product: CASSQDVGSGRAGELFF.

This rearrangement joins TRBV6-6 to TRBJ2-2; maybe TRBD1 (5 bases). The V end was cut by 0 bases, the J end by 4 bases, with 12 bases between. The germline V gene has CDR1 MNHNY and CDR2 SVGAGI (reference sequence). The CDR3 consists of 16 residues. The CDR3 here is CASSYSWQGGTGELFF. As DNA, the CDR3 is TGTGCCAGCAGTTACTCGTGGCAGGGTGGCACCGGGGAGCTGTTTTTT.

The CDR3: CASSPRGTQYNEQFF. The CDR3 DNA follows: TGTGCCAGCTCACCACGCGGGACTCAATACAATGAGCAGTTCTTC. V gene TRBV18 combines with J gene TRBJ2-1; TRBD2 is a possible D gene (6 bases). Per the germline V gene, CDR1 is KGHSH and CDR2 is LQKENI. V lost 1 base to trimming and J lost 4 bases, with 11 bases between them. This CDR3 is 15 amino acids long. The whole variable domain, filled in from reference TRBV18 and TRBJ2-1, reads NAGVMQNPRHLVRRRGQEARLRCSPMKGHSHVYWYRQLPEEGLKFMVYLQKENIIDESGMPKERFSAEFPKEGPSILRIQQVVRGDSAAYFCASSPRGTQYNEQFFGPGTRLTVL.

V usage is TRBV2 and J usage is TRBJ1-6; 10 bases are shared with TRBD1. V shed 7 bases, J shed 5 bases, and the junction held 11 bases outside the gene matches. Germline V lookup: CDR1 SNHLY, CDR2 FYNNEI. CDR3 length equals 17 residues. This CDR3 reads CASMRIPDRGNNSPLHF. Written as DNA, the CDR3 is TGTGCCAGCATGCGTATTCCGGACAGGGGGAATAATTCACCCCTCCACTTT.

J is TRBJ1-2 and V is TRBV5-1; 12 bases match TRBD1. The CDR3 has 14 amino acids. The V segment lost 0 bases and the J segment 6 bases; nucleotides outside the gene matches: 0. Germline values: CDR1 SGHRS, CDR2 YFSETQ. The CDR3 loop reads CASSLGDRGHGYTF. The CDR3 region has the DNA TGCGCCAGCAGCTTGGGGGACAGGGGGCATGGCTACACCTTC.

The CDR3 region is CSVVEARGNEKLFF. The CDR3 nucleotides read TGCAGCGTTGTAGAGGCCAGGGGCAATGAAAAACTGTTTTTT. The rearrangement links TRBV29-1 to TRBJ1-4, with a possible D match to TRBD1 (6 bases). V shed 4 bases and J shed 5 bases, with 14 bases lying between them. Germline CDR1 and CDR2: SQVTM and ANQGSEA. This CDR3 is built from 14 residues.

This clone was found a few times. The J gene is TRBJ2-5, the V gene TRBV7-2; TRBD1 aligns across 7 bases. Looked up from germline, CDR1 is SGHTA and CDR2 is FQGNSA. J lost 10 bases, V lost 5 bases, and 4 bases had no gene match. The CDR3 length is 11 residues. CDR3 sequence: CASSQRQGQYF. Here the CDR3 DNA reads TGTGCCAGCAGCCAACGACAGGGCCAGTACTTC.

CDR3 nucleotide sequence: TGCGCCAGCAGGGAACCTACAGGAGGCTACACCTTC. Amino acid sequence: CASREPTGGYTF. The chain is built from TRBV5-1 and TRBJ1-2; D is possibly TRBD1 (5 bases). Trimming cost V 5 bases and J 8 bases, with 13 bases left between them. Germline V gene lookup returns CDR1 SGHRS and CDR2 YFSETQ. The CDR3 extends over 12 amino acids.

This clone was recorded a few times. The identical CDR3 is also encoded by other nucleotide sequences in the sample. The CDR3 nucleotides read TGTGCCAGCAGTTACAGGGGAATGAACACTGAAGCTTTCTTT. Translation: CASSYRGMNTEAFF. J is TRBJ1-1 and V is TRBV6-5; perhaps TRBD1 as D (5 bases). Germline V CDR1 and CDR2: MNHEY, SVGAGI. V shed 2 bases and J shed 0 bases, with 7 bases lying between them. The CDR3 is 14 residues long.

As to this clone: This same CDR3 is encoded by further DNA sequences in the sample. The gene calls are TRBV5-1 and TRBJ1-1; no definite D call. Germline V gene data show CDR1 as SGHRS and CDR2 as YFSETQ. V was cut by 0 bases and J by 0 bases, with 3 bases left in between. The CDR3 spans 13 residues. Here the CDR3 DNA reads TGCGCCAGCAGCTTGGCAGTGAACACTGAAGCTTTCTTT. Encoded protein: CASSLAVNTEAFF.

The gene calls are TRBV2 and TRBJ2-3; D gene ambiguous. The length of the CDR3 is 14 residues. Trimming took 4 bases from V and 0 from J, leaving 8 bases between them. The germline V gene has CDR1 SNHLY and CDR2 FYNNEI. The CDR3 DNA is TGTGCCAGCAGTGGGGCAATGAGCACAGATACGCAGTATTTT. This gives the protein CASSGAMSTDTQYF.

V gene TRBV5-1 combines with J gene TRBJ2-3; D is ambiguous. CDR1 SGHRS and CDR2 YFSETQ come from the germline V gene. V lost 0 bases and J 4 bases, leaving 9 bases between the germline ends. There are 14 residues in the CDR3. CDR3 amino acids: CASSLERSADTQYF. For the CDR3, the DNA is TGCGCCAGCAGCTTGGAACGGAGTGCAGATACGCAGTATTTT.

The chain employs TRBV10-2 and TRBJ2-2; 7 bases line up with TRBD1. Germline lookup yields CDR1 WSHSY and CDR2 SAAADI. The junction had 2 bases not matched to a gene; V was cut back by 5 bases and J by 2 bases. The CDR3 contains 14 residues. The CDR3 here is CASSHRGNTGELFF. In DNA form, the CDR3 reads TGCGCCAGCAGTCACAGGGGCAACACCGGGGAGCTGTTTTTT.

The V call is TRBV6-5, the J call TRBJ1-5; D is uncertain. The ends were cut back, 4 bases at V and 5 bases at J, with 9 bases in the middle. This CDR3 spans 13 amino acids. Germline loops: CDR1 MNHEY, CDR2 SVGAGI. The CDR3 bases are TGTGCCAGCAGTTTCCGTCTCGATCAGCCCCAGCATTTT. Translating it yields CASSFRLDQPQHF.

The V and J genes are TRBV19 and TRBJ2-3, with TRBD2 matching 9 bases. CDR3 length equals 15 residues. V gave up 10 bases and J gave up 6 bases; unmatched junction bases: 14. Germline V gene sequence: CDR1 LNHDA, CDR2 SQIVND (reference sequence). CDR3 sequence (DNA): TGTGCCACTGGGTTTGGCGGGGGGGCCACGGATACGCAGTATTTT. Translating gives CATGFGGGATDTQYF.

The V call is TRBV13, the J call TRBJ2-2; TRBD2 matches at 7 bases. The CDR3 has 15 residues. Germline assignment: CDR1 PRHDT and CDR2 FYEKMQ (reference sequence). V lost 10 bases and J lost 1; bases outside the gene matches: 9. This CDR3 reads CATPVGRGNTGELFF. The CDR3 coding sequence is TGTGCCACCCCCGTAGGGAGGGGGAACACCGGGGAGCTGTTTTTT.

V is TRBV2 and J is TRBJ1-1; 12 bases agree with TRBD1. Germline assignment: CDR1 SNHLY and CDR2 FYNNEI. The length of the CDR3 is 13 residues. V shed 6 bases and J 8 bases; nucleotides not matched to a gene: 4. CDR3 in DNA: TGTGCCAGCAGCGGGACAGGGGGCATAGAAGCTTTCTTT. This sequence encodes CASSGTGGIEAFF.

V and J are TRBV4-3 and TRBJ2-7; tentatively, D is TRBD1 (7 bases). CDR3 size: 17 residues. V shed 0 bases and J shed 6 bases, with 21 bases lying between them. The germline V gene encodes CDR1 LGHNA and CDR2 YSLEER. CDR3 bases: TGCGCCAGCAGCCAAGATTTGACAGGGTCTAGCGCTGGCGAGCAGTACTTC. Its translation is CASSQDLTGSSAGEQYF.

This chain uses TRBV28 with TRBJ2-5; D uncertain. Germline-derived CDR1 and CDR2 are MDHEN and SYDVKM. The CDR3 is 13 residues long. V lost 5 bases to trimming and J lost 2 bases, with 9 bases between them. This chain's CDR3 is CASSPYSQETQYF. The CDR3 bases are TGTGCCAGCAGTCCCTACTCTCAAGAGACCCAGTACTTC.

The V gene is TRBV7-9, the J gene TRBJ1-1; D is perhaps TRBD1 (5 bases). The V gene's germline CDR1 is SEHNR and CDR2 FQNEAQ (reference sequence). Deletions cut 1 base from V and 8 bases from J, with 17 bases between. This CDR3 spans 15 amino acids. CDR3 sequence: CASSLEDSVFYEAFF. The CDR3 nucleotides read TGTGCCAGCAGCTTAGAAGACAGCGTGTTTTACGAAGCTTTCTTT.

CDR3: CASSLVGTPADYGYTF. For the CDR3, the DNA is TGTGCCAGCAGCTTGGTAGGCACCCCGGCGGACTATGGCTACACCTTC. The J gene is TRBJ1-2, the V gene TRBV5-6, with D uncertain. This CDR3 has 16 residues. Trimming removed 0 bases from V and 3 bases from J, with 15 bases in between. The germline V gene encodes CDR1 SGHDT and CDR2 YYEEEE.

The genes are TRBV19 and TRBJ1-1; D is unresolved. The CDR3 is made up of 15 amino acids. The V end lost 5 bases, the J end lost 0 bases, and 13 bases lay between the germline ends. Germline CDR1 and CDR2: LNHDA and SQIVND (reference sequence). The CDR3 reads CASSARTGMNTEAFF. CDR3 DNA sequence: TGTGCCAGTAGTGCCCGGACGGGAATGAACACTGAAGCTTTCTTT.

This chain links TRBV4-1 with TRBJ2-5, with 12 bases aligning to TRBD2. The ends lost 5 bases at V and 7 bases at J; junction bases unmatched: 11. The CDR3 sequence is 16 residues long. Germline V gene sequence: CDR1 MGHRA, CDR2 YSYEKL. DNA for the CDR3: TGCGCCAGCAGCGAGACTAGCGGGGGAGGAATGGGGACCCAGTACTTC. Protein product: CASSETSGGGMGTQYF.

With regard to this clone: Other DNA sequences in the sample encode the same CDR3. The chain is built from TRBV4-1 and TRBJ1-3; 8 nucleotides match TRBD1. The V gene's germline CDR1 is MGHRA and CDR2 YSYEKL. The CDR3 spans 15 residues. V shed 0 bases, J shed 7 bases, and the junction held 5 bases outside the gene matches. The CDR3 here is CASSQDGQGANTIYF. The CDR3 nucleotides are TGCGCCAGCAGCCAAGATGGCCAGGGGGCCAACACCATATATTTT.

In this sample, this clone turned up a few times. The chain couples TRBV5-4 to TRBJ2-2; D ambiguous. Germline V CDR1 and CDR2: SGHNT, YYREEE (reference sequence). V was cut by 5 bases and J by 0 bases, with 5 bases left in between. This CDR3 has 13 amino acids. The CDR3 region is CASRRANTGELFF. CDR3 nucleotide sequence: TGTGCCAGCAGACGGGCGAACACCGGGGAGCTGTTTTTT.